Included here is one TCR beta chain sequence, with context. What it binds is not known. This specimen comes from a study of T-cell memory formation after mild COVID-19. Background on the study: TCR clusters mostly belonged to single donors.

Broader study findings: Clones that shrank (day 15 to 85) were balanced CD4/CD8, whereas later expanders leaned CD4+. Researchers found some responding clones in pre-infection memory, a sign that cross-reactive memory joined.

TCRdb re-called the 5' RACE reads through MiXCR, storing one row per CDR3 protein. The sample yields 450,000 or so distinct CDR3 sequences, approximately 25% seen once. The sequencing sample was made of PBMCs or a T cell subset sorted from them (not recorded which). This TCR derives from an adult woman who had mild COVID-19 (a few samples of this study predate the infection). Cell type and time point are not known.

CDR3 coding DNA: TGTGCCAGCAGCCCGGACAGGGGAAATGAGCAGTTCTTC. Its protein product is CASSPDRGNEQFF. The chain uses TRBV5-5 and TRBJ2-1; TRBD1 aligns across 9 bases. CDR1 and CDR2 from the germline V gene are SGHKS and YYEKEE (reference sequence). The CDR3 is made up of 13 amino acids. Unmatched junction bases numbered 3, after V lost 4 bases and J lost 7 bases.